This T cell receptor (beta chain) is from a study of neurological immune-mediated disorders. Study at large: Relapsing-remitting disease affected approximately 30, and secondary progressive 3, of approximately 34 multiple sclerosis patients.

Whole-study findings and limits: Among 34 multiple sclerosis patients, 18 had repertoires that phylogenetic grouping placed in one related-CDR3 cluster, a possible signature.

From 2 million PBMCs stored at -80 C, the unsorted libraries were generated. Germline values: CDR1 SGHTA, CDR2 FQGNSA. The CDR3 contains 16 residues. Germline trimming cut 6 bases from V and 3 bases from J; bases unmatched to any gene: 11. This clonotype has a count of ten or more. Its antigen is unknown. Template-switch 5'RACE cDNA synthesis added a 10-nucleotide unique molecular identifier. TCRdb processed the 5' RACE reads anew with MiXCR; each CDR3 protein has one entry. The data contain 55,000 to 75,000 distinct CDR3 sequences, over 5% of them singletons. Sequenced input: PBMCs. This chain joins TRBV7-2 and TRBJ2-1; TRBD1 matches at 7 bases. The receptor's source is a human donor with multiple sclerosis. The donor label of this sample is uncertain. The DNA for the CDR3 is TGTGCCAGCAGTTCGCCTAGGGGGCTGTTCTACAATGAGCAGTTCTTC. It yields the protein CASSSPRGLFYNEQFF. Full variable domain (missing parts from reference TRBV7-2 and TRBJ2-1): GAGVSQSPSNKVTEKGKDVELRCDPISGHTALYWYRQSLGQGLEFLIYFQGNSAPDKSGLPSDRFSAERTGGSVSTLTIQRTQQEDSAVYLCASSSPRGLFYNEQFFGPGTRLTVL.